The 27 T cell receptor beta chains below come from one sample, sequenced in a study of T cell repertoires in cytomegalovirus infection. TCRdb analysed the reads with MiXCR anew, one entry per CDR3 protein. The profile shows more than 150,000 distinct CDR3 sequences, roughly 19% of them singletons. Source material: PBMCs. The receptors were sampled from a human donor in good health (CMV status not recorded). Some clones in this sample may be carry-over from other donors' samples.

This clonotype was observed a handful of times. The chain combines TRBV7-3 with TRBJ2-7; 9 bases align to TRBD1. V lost 1 base and J lost 3; bases outside the gene matches: 1. The CDR3 spans 14 residues. CDR1 and CDR2 from the germline V gene are SGHTA and FQGTGA. The chain's CDR3 is CASSLMGQGYEQYF. In nucleotides, the CDR3 is TGTGCCAGCAGCTTAATGGGACAGGGCTACGAGCAGTACTTC.

The chain couples TRBV5-4 to TRBJ1-6; TRBD1 matches at 10 bases. Germline CDR1 is SGHNT and CDR2 is YYREEE (reference sequence). J gave up 9 bases and V 4 bases, and 4 bases lay outside the gene matches. The CDR3 sequence is 14 residues long. The CDR3 coding sequence is TGTGCCAGCAGCGACAGGGGGCTTTCTTCACCCCTCCACTTT. Amino acid sequence: CASSDRGLSSPLHF.

J is TRBJ2-5 and V is TRBV7-6; no clear D. Between the trimmed V and J ends, which lost 5 bases and 1 base, there was a span of 11 bases. The CDR3 covers 14 residues. Germline V gene data show CDR1 as SGHVS and CDR2 as FNYEAQ. In DNA, the CDR3 is TGTGCCAGCAGCCCGACCTGGGGCCAAGAGACCCAGTACTTC. Its protein is CASSPTWGQETQYF.

A few counts support this clonotype. The chain combines TRBV20-1 with TRBJ1-5, with 7 bases identical to TRBD1. The CDR3 loop spans 15 amino acids. The germline V gene has CDR1 DFQATT and CDR2 SNEGSKA (reference sequence). Losses at the gene ends were 4 bases for V and 3 bases for J; bases not matched to a gene: 9. The CDR3 loop reads CSAKLRQGLNQPQHF. The CDR3 DNA reads TGCAGTGCTAAGCTGCGACAGGGCCTCAATCAGCCCCAGCATTTT.

This clonotype was found a few times. The DNA of the CDR3 is TGCAGCGTCGGGGTAGGGGGCTACACTGAAGCTTTCTTT. Protein: CSVGVGGYTEAFF. The J gene is TRBJ1-1, the V gene TRBV29-1; 7 nucleotides line up with TRBD1. This CDR3 has 13 amino acids. The junction had 7 bases not matched to a gene; V was cut back by 6 bases and J by 3 bases. Germline CDR1 reads SQVTM; CDR2 reads ANQGSEA.

A few counts support this clonotype. J is TRBJ2-3 and V is TRBV7-2, with D hard to call. The CDR3 is 12 residues long. The V end lost 5 bases, the J end lost 6 bases, and 9 bases lay between the germline ends. Germline-derived CDR1 and CDR2 are SGHTA and FQGNSA. The CDR3 region is CASSPTADTQYF. The CDR3 DNA reads as TGTGCCAGCAGCCCAACGGCGGATACGCAGTATTTT.

The chain is built from TRBV6-6 and TRBJ2-2; D not certain. The CDR3 is 14 residues long. V was pared by 2 bases and J by 1 base, with 5 bases between. Germline assignment: CDR1 MNHNY and CDR2 SVGAGI (reference sequence). CDR3: CASSYGLNTGELFF. CDR3 sequence (DNA): TGTGCCAGCAGTTACGGTCTGAACACCGGGGAGCTGTTTTTT.

The genes are TRBV7-2 and TRBJ2-2; possibly TRBD1 for D (5 bases). Germline assignment: CDR1 SGHTA and CDR2 FQGNSA. The CDR3 has 13 residues. The V end was cut by 3 bases, the J end by 6 bases, with 8 bases between. CDR3 protein: CASSFAGPGELFF. The CDR3 region has the DNA TGTGCCAGCAGCTTTGCAGGGCCCGGGGAGCTGTTTTTT.

The table lists this clonotype with a few counts. This chain joins TRBV4-3 and TRBJ2-7; 7 bases are a match to TRBD1. CDR1 LGHNA and CDR2 YSLEER come from the germline V gene. Losses at the gene ends were 0 bases for V and 4 bases for J; bases not matched to a gene: 9. The CDR3 sequence is 16 residues long. The CDR3 region is CASSQEFRDRGYEQYF. DNA of the CDR3: TGCGCCAGCAGCCAAGAATTCCGGGACAGAGGATACGAGCAGTACTTC.

This clonotype has ten or more counts. The rearrangement uses TRBV7-2 and TRBJ2-1, with 10 nucleotides matching TRBD1. From germline, CDR1 is SGHTA and CDR2 FQGNSA. This CDR3 comprises 18 residues. V lost 5 bases, J lost 3 bases, and 13 bases stayed unmatched. The chain's CDR3 is CASSLVGGGTGDYNEQFF. Here the CDR3 DNA reads TGTGCCAGCAGCCTAGTGGGCGGCGGGACAGGGGACTACAATGAGCAGTTCTTC.

This clonotype was counted many times. J is TRBJ2-7 and V is TRBV7-2; TRBD2 matches 10 bases. Germline V gives CDR1 SGHTA, CDR2 FQGNSA. V was pared by 4 bases and J by 4 bases, with 4 bases of the junction left unmatched. The CDR3 extends over 14 amino acids. CDR3 protein: CASSYGTSAYEQYF. DNA of the CDR3: TGTGCCAGCAGCTACGGGACTAGCGCTTACGAGCAGTACTTC.

The chain has TRBV7-8 and TRBJ1-1; D not resolved. The germline V gene has CDR1 SGHVS and CDR2 FQNEAQ. This CDR3 has 13 amino acids. With 3 bases removed from V and 1 base from J, the gap between germline ends came to 6 bases. CDR3 region: CASSLQANTEAFF. DNA of the CDR3: TGTGCCAGCAGCTTGCAGGCGAACACTGAAGCTTTCTTT.

The V and J genes are TRBV28 and TRBJ2-1, with 7 nucleotides matching TRBD1. V lost 6 bases, J lost 0 bases, and 5 bases stayed unmatched. Germline V gives CDR1 MDHEN, CDR2 SYDVKM. CDR3 length: 15 amino acids. CDR3 residues: CASSSGTVSYNEQFF. CDR3 in DNA: TGTGCCAGCAGCTCCGGGACAGTCTCCTACAATGAGCAGTTCTTC. Filled out from reference TRBV28 and TRBJ2-1, the complete variable domain reads DVKVTQSSRYLVKRTGEKVFLECVQDMDHENMFWYRQDPGLGLRLIYFSYDVKMKEKGDIPEGYSVSREKKERFSLILESASTNQTSMYLCASSSGTVSYNEQFFGPGTRLTVL.

This clonotype has ten or more counts. The rearrangement links TRBV7-2 to TRBJ2-7, with 8 nucleotides matching TRBD1. The V and J ends lost 4 bases and 2 bases, in that order; junction bases with no gene match: 7. Per the germline V gene, CDR1 is SGHTA and CDR2 is FQGNSA. This CDR3 spans 15 amino acids. In DNA form, the CDR3 reads TGTGCCAGCAGCTCCACAGACAGGGGAACCTACGAGCAGTACTTC. Protein: CASSSTDRGTYEQYF. The complete variable domain, with remaining parts taken from reference TRBV7-2 and TRBJ2-7, reads GAGVSQSPSNKVTEKGKDVELRCDPISGHTALYWYRQSLGQGLEFLIYFQGNSAPDKSGLPSDRFSAERTGGSVSTLTIQRTQQEDSAVYLCASSSTDRGTYEQYFGPGTRLTVT.

In the case of this clonotype: A much larger clone lies a single base off, so this may be a read error. The chain couples TRBV18 to TRBJ1-5; no clear D. V was cut by 3 bases and J by 4 bases, with 16 bases left in between. The CDR3 consists of 16 residues. Per the germline V gene, CDR1 is KGHSH and CDR2 is LQKENI. The CDR3 DNA sequence: TGTGCCAGCTCACCTCAACGCCTACATGGTAATCAGCCCCAGCATTTT. Protein: CASSPQRLHGNQPQHF.

The chain recombines TRBV27 with TRBJ2-7, with D possibly matching TRBD2 (6 bases). Trimming took 5 bases from V and 1 from J, leaving 18 bases between them. From germline, CDR1 is MNHEY and CDR2 SMNVEV (reference sequence). The CDR3 is 16 amino acids. The DNA of the CDR3 is TGTGCCAGCAGTCCCTCGGCGGGGCCCCGATCCTACGAGCAGTACTTC. Residues: CASSPSAGPRSYEQYF.

This clonotype was counted only a few times. The gene calls are TRBV10-3 and TRBJ1-2; TRBD1 is a possible D gene (5 bases). Trimming cost V 3 bases and J 0 bases, with 17 bases left between them. Per the germline V gene, CDR1 is ENHRY and CDR2 is SYGVKD. There are 17 residues in the CDR3. CDR3 nucleotides: TGTGCCATCAGTGATCCTCGAGCAGGGAGAGCTAACTATGGCTACACCTTC. This sequence encodes CAISDPRAGRANYGYTF.

In its sample, this clonotype was seen many times. The CDR3 carries no conserved terminal phenylalanine or tryptophan, so it likely arises from a read error. It is unclear where the CDR3 begins or ends on the DNA, so no DNA is shown, and the CDR3 is as TCRdb lists it. This chain connects TRBV7-8 to TRBJ2-1; the D call of TRBD2 is as the table states it, not checked on the DNA. CDR1 is SGHVS and CDR2 is FQNEAQ in the germline V gene. The CDR3 region is 12 residues in length, termini included. The CDR3 reads CASSPRLGLVSY.

V gene TRBV6-1 combines with J gene TRBJ1-6; TRBD1 aligns across 9 bases. The CDR3 covers 15 residues. J lost 7 bases, V lost 5 bases, and 6 bases had no gene match. Looked up from germline, CDR1 is MNHNS and CDR2 is SASEGT. The CDR3 coding sequence is TGTGCCAGCAGTTCCGGGACAGGGAAGAATTCACCCCTCCACTTT. Translated: CASSSGTGKNSPLHF.

This clonotype was observed many times. The V gene is TRBV7-2, the J gene TRBJ1-5; D remains ambiguous. Trimming cost V 1 base and J 7 bases, with 8 bases left between them. This CDR3 has 13 residues. The V gene's germline CDR1 is SGHTA and CDR2 FQGNSA. In nucleotides, the CDR3 is TGTGCCAGCAGCTTAGAGGTCGGACAGCCCCAGCATTTT. Its protein product is CASSLEVGQPQHF. Based on the CDR3 plus reference TRBV7-2 and TRBJ1-5, the full variable domain is GAGVSQSPSNKVTEKGKDVELRCDPISGHTALYWYRQSLGQGLEFLIYFQGNSAPDKSGLPSDRFSAERTGGSVSTLTIQRTQQEDSAVYLCASSLEVGQPQHFGDGTRLSIL.

The chain joins TRBV6-2 or TRBV6-3 to TRBJ1-1; D remains unclear. V was shortened by 5 bases and J by 1 base, with 8 bases between the two germline ends. The germline V gene has CDR1 MNHEY and CDR2 SVGEGT. CDR3 size: 13 residues. The CDR3 DNA is TGTGCCAGCAGTGGCAGCTCGAACACTGAAGCTTTCTTT. Translating gives CASSGSSNTEAFF.

V is TRBV4-1 and J is TRBJ2-2; weak D call: TRBD2 (8 bases). V was cut by 4 bases and J by 4 bases, with 19 bases left in between. CDR3 length: 17 amino acids. CDR1 is MGHRA, CDR2 YSYEKL, per germline. CDR3 coding DNA: TGCGCCAGCAGCCCATCAGGGGGGGCGGGAGGCACCGGGGAGCTGTTTTTT. It encodes CASSPSGGAGGTGELFF.

In its sample, this clonotype was seen many times. The rearrangement joins TRBV11-3 to TRBJ2-2; TRBD2 is a possible D gene (5 bases). V was clipped by 6 bases and J by 5 bases, with 13 bases between them. The CDR3 extends over 14 amino acids. The germline gives CDR1 SGHNT, CDR2 YENEEA. For the CDR3, the DNA is TGTGCCAGCAGTTCGTTTACGGGGACCGGGGAGCTGTTTTTT. It is translated as CASSSFTGTGELFF.

In this sample, this clonotype turned up once. V gene TRBV19 combines with J gene TRBJ2-3, with a tentative D call TRBD2 (5 bases). Germline loops: CDR1 LNHDA, CDR2 SQIVND (reference sequence). The CDR3 extends over 15 amino acids. V lost 5 bases and J 3 bases, leaving 15 bases between the germline ends. CDR3: CASSSPGIRTDTQYF. As DNA, the CDR3 is TGTGCCAGTAGTTCACCCGGGATCCGAACAGATACGCAGTATTTT.

This clonotype was detected many times. V usage is TRBV18 and J usage is TRBJ1-5, with D possibly TRBD1 on 5 matching bases. V was cut by 3 bases and J by 3 bases, with 15 bases left in between. The CDR3 is 16 amino acids. The germline gives CDR1 KGHSH, CDR2 LQKENI. CDR3 sequence: CASSPGGALYNQPQHF. CDR3 DNA: TGTGCCAGCTCACCCGGTGGGGCCCTCTACAATCAGCCCCAGCATTTT.

This clonotype was detected a few times. V and J are TRBV7-1 and TRBJ1-2; weak D call: TRBD1 (6 bases). TRBV7-1 is noted as an ORF with a role that remains uncertain. This CDR3 is built from 13 residues. V gave up 8 bases and J gave up 1 base, with 11 bases separating them. CDR3 region: CASHGQNNYGYTF. Here the CDR3 DNA reads TGTGCCAGCCATGGACAGAATAACTATGGCTACACCTTC.

The chain is built from TRBV28 and TRBJ2-2; 8 positions agree with TRBD2. CDR3 size: 15 residues. The ends lost 6 bases at V and 8 bases at J; junction bases unmatched: 11. In germline, CDR1 is MDHEN, CDR2 SYDVKM. CDR3 coding DNA: TGTGCCAGCAGCTCCCCGGGGGCGGGAGGAGGGGAGCTGTTTTTT. It codes for CASSSPGAGGGELFF.